This T cell receptor beta chain was captured by sequencing in a study of blood T cell repertoires in COVID-19. Under the authors' procedure: The authors estimated nucleated cell counts from reference gene primer amplification. Produced via immunoSEQ multiplex PCR; TCRdb's table is partial and in-frame only. The DNA gave D and trimming, while V, J and clone size come from that table. The data hold 50,000 to 70,000 clones, with more than 75% observed a single time. This clone has a single count. V lost 4 bases to trimming and J lost 3 bases; unmatched junction nucleotides: 4. This CDR3 has 15 amino acids. CDR1 and CDR2 from the germline V gene are MDHEN and SYDVKM.

The material sequenced was peripheral blood. This sequence originates from a man in his 60s with active or convalescent COVID-19. The chain joins TRBV28 to TRBJ1-1; 11 bases match TRBD1. DNA for the CDR3: TGTGCCAGCAGTTCGGCGGGACAGGGGGACACTGAAGCTTTCTTT. Translating it yields CASSSAGQGDTEAFF. Looking up the rest from reference TRBV28 and TRBJ1-1 gives the full variable domain: DVKVTQSSRYLVKRTGEKVFLECVQDMDHENMFWYRQDPGLGLRLIYFSYDVKMKEKGDIPEGYSVSREKKERFSLILESASTNQTSMYLCASSSAGQGDTEAFFGQGTRLTVV.